Presented here are 26 T cell receptor beta chains from one specimen sequenced in a study of shared clonotypes between healthy human individuals. Method: immunoSEQ multiplex PCR; TCRdb's copy keeps in-frame clones and lacks some. The table includes about 640,000 clones, about 78% detected once. Source material: memory CD4+ T cells sorted from blood. Subset noted: CD45RA-negative fraction. The receptors here all came from a woman between 25 and 40 years old in good health.

This rearrangement joins TRBV7-2 to TRBJ2-7; D is tentatively TRBD1 or TRBD2 (5 bases each). CDR3 size: 15 residues. The ends were cut back, 5 bases at V and 2 bases at J, with 16 bases in the middle. The germline V gene encodes CDR1 SGHTA and CDR2 FQGNSA. This chain's CDR3 is CASSKPGTRPYEQYF. The DNA for the CDR3 is TGTGCCAGCAGCAAACCCGGGACGAGGCCCTACGAGCAGTACTTC.

This sequence joins TRBV6-6 and TRBJ2-7, with 7 bases lining up with TRBD2. V lost 5 bases to trimming and J lost 3 bases; unmatched junction nucleotides: 10. The CDR3 contains 15 residues. The V gene's germline CDR1 is MNHNY and CDR2 SVGAGI (reference sequence). The CDR3 loop is CASSTSLAEFYEQYF. For the CDR3, the DNA is TGTGCCAGCAGTACCTCCCTAGCGGAGTTCTACGAGCAGTACTTC.

This clone was found a few times. The V call is TRBV10-3, the J call TRBJ2-1, with 9 nucleotides matching TRBD2. The CDR3 spans 15 residues. CDR1 is ENHRY, CDR2 SYGVKD, per germline. V gave up 0 bases and J gave up 10 bases; unmatched junction bases: 7. CDR3 sequence: CAISESSGRSGEQFF. The CDR3 DNA is TGTGCCATCAGTGAGTCTAGCGGGAGATCTGGAGAGCAGTTCTTC.

The chain carries TRBV2 and TRBJ1-5, with 10 bases lining up with TRBD1. The CDR3 extends over 14 amino acids. The V gene end was trimmed by 5 bases and the J gene end by 8 bases; junction bases not matched to a gene: 6. The germline CDR1 and CDR2 sequences are SNHLY and FYNNEI. The CDR3, as DNA: TGTGCCAGCAGTAGACAGGGGGCTTCAAAGCCCCAGCATTTT. Residues: CASSRQGASKPQHF.

This clone was counted a single time. The chain uses TRBV12-5 and TRBJ2-1; 7 nucleotides agree with TRBD2. The CDR3 runs 17 residues. J gave up 3 bases and V 0 bases, and 8 bases lay outside the gene matches. Germline V gene sequence: CDR1 LGHNT, CDR2 FRNRAP. The DNA of the CDR3 is TGTGCTAGTGGTTTGGTACTAGAGCGGGACCGCTACAATGAGCAGTTCTTC. It is translated as CASGLVLERDRYNEQFF.

The chain employs TRBV11-2 and TRBJ2-7; D tentatively reads TRBD1 or TRBD2 (5 bases each). CDR1 and CDR2 (germline): SGHAT, FQNNGV. Trimming removed 4 bases from V and 4 bases from J, with 5 bases in between. This CDR3 spans 11 amino acids. DNA for the CDR3: TGTGCCAGCAGCTGGGGGTACGAGCAGTACTTC. Protein: CASSWGYEQYF. Based on the CDR3 plus reference TRBV11-2 and TRBJ2-7, the full variable domain is EAGVAQSPRYKIIEKRQSVAFWCNPISGHATLYWYQQILGQGPKLLIQFQNNGVVDDSQLPKDRFSAERLKGVDSTLKIQPAKLEDSAVYLCASSWGYEQYFGPGTRLTVT.

This chain uses TRBV19 with TRBJ2-3, with D hard to call. The germline CDR1 and CDR2 sequences are LNHDA and SQIVND (reference sequence). V dropped 6 bases and J dropped 2 bases, with 12 bases sitting between them. The CDR3 is made up of 14 amino acids. CDR3 protein: CASRVQVSTDTQYF. Here the CDR3 DNA reads TGTGCCAGTAGGGTCCAGGTTTCCACAGATACGCAGTATTTT.

The chain uses TRBV7-8 and TRBJ2-2, with D perhaps matching TRBD1 or TRBD2 (5 bases each). Trimming took off 1 base at V and 0 bases at J, with 15 bases between the two ends. CDR3 length: 18 amino acids. Germline values: CDR1 SGHVS, CDR2 FQNEAQ. CDR3 sequence (DNA): TGTGCCAGCAGCTTAGGTTATAAGGGACCCCCGAACACCGGGGAGCTGTTTTTT. Its translation is CASSLGYKGPPNTGELFF.

The count of this clone is one. The chain is built from TRBV30 and TRBJ2-2; TRBD1 aligns across 7 bases. The CDR3 loop spans 15 amino acids. V lost 7 bases and J lost 5; bases outside the gene matches: 13. Germline-derived CDR1 and CDR2 are GTSNPN and SVGIG (reference sequence). CDR3 nucleotides: TGTGCCTCCATCGACAGGGTACTTTCAACCGGGGAGCTGTTTTTT. Its protein is CASIDRVLSTGELFF.

The V and J genes are TRBV5-1 and TRBJ2-3; 8 bases agree with TRBD2. Trimming at V came to 0 bases and at J to 1 base, leaving 4 bases not matched to a gene. Germline V gives CDR1 SGHRS, CDR2 YFSETQ. The CDR3 extends over 16 amino acids. The CDR3 region has the DNA TGCGCCAGCAGCTTGGAGACAGCGGGAGGCACAGATACGCAGTATTTT. Translated: CASSLETAGGTDTQYF.

The chain couples TRBV19 to TRBJ2-1, with TRBD2 matching 8 bases. The germline V gene has CDR1 LNHDA and CDR2 SQIVND (reference sequence). The CDR3 loop spans 15 amino acids. The V and J ends lost 7 bases and 2 bases, in that order; junction bases with no gene match: 7. As DNA, the CDR3 is TGTGCCAGTATCTCACGGGGGGGTGCCTACAATGAGCAGTTCTTC. Protein: CASISRGGAYNEQFF.

V gene TRBV12-5 combines with J gene TRBJ2-1, with 11 bases aligning to TRBD2. Germline V CDR1 and CDR2: LGHNT, FRNRAP. The CDR3 spans 19 residues. With 0 bases clipped from V and 0 bases from J, the junction kept 7 bases outside the gene matches. CDR3 amino acids: CASGLVLAGGSSSYNEQFF. The CDR3 DNA reads as TGTGCTAGTGGTTTGGTCCTAGCGGGAGGTTCAAGCTCCTACAATGAGCAGTTCTTC. Using reference TRBV12-5 and TRBJ2-1 for the parts outside the CDR3, the full variable domain is DARVTQTPRHKVTEMGQEVTMRCQPILGHNTVFWYRQTMMQGLELLAYFRNRAPLDDSGMPKDRFSAEMPDATLATLKIQPSEPRDSAVYFCASGLVLAGGSSSYNEQFFGPGTRLTVL.

The V and J genes are TRBV18 and TRBJ2-7; D could derive from TRBD1 or TRBD2 (5 bases each). The CDR3 covers 15 residues. Trimming pared 6 bases from V and 3 bases from J, leaving 18 bases between. CDR1 and CDR2 from the germline V gene are KGHSH and LQKENI. The CDR3: CASSISGGGGYEQYF. In DNA, the CDR3 is TGTGCCAGCTCTATTTCAGGCGGTGGGGGCTACGAGCAGTACTTC. The complete variable domain, with remaining parts taken from reference TRBV18 and TRBJ2-7, reads NAGVMQNPRHLVRRRGQEARLRCSPMKGHSHVYWYRQLPEEGLKFMVYLQKENIIDESGMPKERFSAEFPKEGPSILRIQQVVRGDSAAYFCASSISGGGGYEQYFGPGTRLTVT.

This chain connects TRBV5-4 to TRBJ2-3; TRBD1 is a possible D gene (6 bases). The length of the CDR3 is 16 residues. The V and J ends lost 3 bases and 3 bases respectively, with 17 bases between them. Germline CDR1 SGHNT, CDR2 YYREEE (reference sequence). The CDR3 nucleotides are TGTGCCAGCAGCTGGGGGCCGGGAACAGGAACAGATACGCAGTATTTT. Its protein product is CASSWGPGTGTDTQYF. The full variable domain, completed using reference TRBV5-4 and TRBJ2-3, is ETGVTQSPTHLIKTRGQQVTLRCSSQSGHNTVSWYQQALGQGPQFIFQYYREEENGRGNFPPRFSGLQFPNYSSELNVNALELDDSALYLCASSWGPGTGTDTQYFGPGTRLTVL.

This chain connects TRBV18 to TRBJ2-7; D is perhaps TRBD2 (5 bases). Germline CDR1 reads KGHSH; CDR2 reads LQKENI. CDR3 length: 14 amino acids. The V and J ends lost 5 bases and 11 bases respectively, with 22 bases between them. DNA for the CDR3: TGTGCCAGCTCAGCCTTAGACCGGACCCACGGGGAGTACTTC. It encodes CASSALDRTHGEYF.

The chain uses TRBV27 and TRBJ1-5, with D possibly TRBD1 on 5 matching bases. The CDR3 runs 14 residues. The germline V gene has CDR1 MNHEY and CDR2 SMNVEV (reference sequence). With 5 bases removed from V and 6 bases from J, the gap between germline ends came to 14 bases. CDR3 protein: CASSQLPQGQPQHF. Written as DNA, the CDR3 is TGTGCCAGCAGTCAACTCCCCCAGGGTCAGCCCCAGCATTTT.

The chain recombines TRBV28 with TRBJ1-5, with TRBD1 as a possible D gene (5 bases). Germline CDR1 reads MDHEN; CDR2 reads SYDVKM. CDR3 size: 14 residues. V lost 7 bases and J 3 bases, leaving 13 bases between the germline ends. The CDR3 DNA reads as TGTGCCAGCAAACTGACAGTGACCAATCAGCCCCAGCATTTT. It yields the protein CASKLTVTNQPQHF.

In its sample, this clone was seen a few times. The chain recombines TRBV7-8 with TRBJ1-2; D unclear. Germline values: CDR1 SGHVS, CDR2 FQNEAQ. The CDR3 spans 14 residues. Deletions cut 0 bases from V and 7 bases from J, with 12 bases between. The CDR3 coding sequence is TGTGCCAGCAGCTTAGCTGAGGGTGAGGTTGGCTACACCTTC. Translating gives CASSLAEGEVGYTF. The full variable domain, in which reference TRBV7-8 and TRBJ1-2 provide the parts outside the CDR3, is GAGVSQSPRYKVAKRGQDVALRCDPISGHVSLFWYQQALGQGPEFLTYFQNEAQLDKSGLPSDRFFAERPEGSVSTLKIQRTQQEDSAVYLCASSLAEGEVGYTFGSGTRLTVV.

On this clone: A far larger clone lies a single base away; this is likely a read error. Other DNA sequences in this specimen translate into the identical CDR3. J is TRBJ2-1 and V is TRBV5-4; TRBD2 matches at 10 bases. Germline loops: CDR1 SGHNT, CDR2 YYREEE (reference sequence). The CDR3 loop spans 13 amino acids. V gave up 2 bases and J gave up 10 bases; unmatched junction bases: 3. CDR3 region: CASSLAGGQEQFF. CDR3 sequence (DNA): TGTGCCAGCAGCTTAGCGGGAGGGCAAGAGCAGTTCTTC.

The rearrangement joins TRBV23-1 to TRBJ2-7; D is unclear. TRBV23-1 is an ORF, and what it does is uncertain. This CDR3 is built from 15 residues. Trimming stripped 8 bases from V and 6 bases from J, with 23 bases between. The CDR3 reads CASSRPEFCRSEQYF. CDR3 in DNA: TGCGCCAGCTCCCGACCGGAATTTTGCAGGAGCGAGCAGTACTTC.

This chain connects TRBV5-4 to TRBJ1-4; the D gene is possibly TRBD1 (6 bases). This CDR3 region has 16 residues. V was pared by 0 bases and J by 8 bases, with 17 bases between. The germline V gene has CDR1 SGHNT and CDR2 YYREEE (reference sequence). CDR3 in DNA: TGTGCCAGCAGCTTGGATGTCGGGGGCTTTAACGAAAAACTGTTTTTT. Translation: CASSLDVGGFNEKLFF.

The chain carries TRBV5-1 and TRBJ2-5, with a possible D match to TRBD1 (5 bases). Trimming stripped 0 bases from V and 5 bases from J, with 14 bases between. Germline V lookup: CDR1 SGHRS, CDR2 YFSETQ. The length of the CDR3 is 15 residues. CDR3 in DNA: TGCGCCAGCAGCTTGGAAGACAGATATTGGGAGACCCAGTACTTC. The encoded protein is CASSLEDRYWETQYF.

This clone counts as medium-sized. V usage is TRBV7-8 and J usage is TRBJ1-1; D ambiguous. The CDR3 extends over 15 amino acids. V dropped 0 bases and J dropped 1 base, with 9 bases sitting between them. CDR1 is SGHVS and CDR2 is FQNEAQ in the germline V gene. The CDR3: CASSLAMVANTEAFF. The CDR3 DNA sequence: TGTGCCAGCAGCTTAGCGATGGTTGCGAACACTGAAGCTTTCTTT.

There are a few counts of this clone. The chain combines TRBV6-1 with TRBJ2-3; D is ambiguous. V dropped 5 bases and J dropped 4 bases, with 7 bases sitting between them. The CDR3 extends over 12 amino acids. Germline V gene lookup returns CDR1 MNHNS and CDR2 SASEGT. The CDR3 region is CASSRNPDTQYF. The DNA of the CDR3 is TGTGCCAGCAGTCGAAACCCAGATACGCAGTATTTT.

This clone was observed a few times. This chain links TRBV6-1 with TRBJ2-2; D is uncertain. V lost 7 bases and J lost 5, with 8 bases in between. The germline gives CDR1 MNHNS, CDR2 SASEGT. This CDR3 has 12 residues. For the CDR3, the DNA is TGTGCCAGCATCAACCCGACCGGGGAGCTGTTTTTT. Its protein product is CASINPTGELFF.

The chain uses TRBV6-5 and TRBJ2-7; 7 nucleotides match TRBD1. The length of the CDR3 is 13 residues. From germline, CDR1 is MNHEY and CDR2 SVGAGI. Trimming took 6 bases from V and 3 from J; bases not matched to a gene: 5. The CDR3 loop is CASRRGTVYEQYF. CDR3 bases: TGTGCCAGCAGACGTGGGACAGTCTACGAGCAGTACTTC.